Described below is a single T cell receptor beta chain sequence and its context. Its recognized antigen is unknown. The sample holds no much larger clone one base away, and base qualities are not on file. V has 5 bases trimmed and J has 6 bases trimmed; junction bases matching no gene number 7. CDR1 and CDR2 (SQVTM, ANQGSEA) derive from the germline V gene. The CDR3, cysteine through phenylalanine, is 14 amino acids long. The entry retains the CDR3 DNA only, 42 bases that are in frame from base 1. The sample is drawn from a study of OX40 agonist ivuxolimab in advanced cancers. A note on the overall study: The costimulatory receptor OX40 (CD134) was targeted by ivuxolimab, a fully human IgG2 agonistic monoclonal antibody. Prior anti-PD-1, anti-PD-L1 or anti-CTLA-4 therapy was permitted, and checkpoint inhibitors had been received by around 39% of dose-escalation patients. Partial responses occurred in three dose-escalation patients: two with cutaneous melanoma and one with hepatocellular carcinoma. The purpose of peripheral TCRbeta sequencing was to test whether ivuxolimab changed TCR sequence diversity and led to clonal T-cell expansion. The paper describes the monotherapy dose-escalation part (N of about 50 patients) of the phase I trial of ivuxolimab. Of the roughly 51 dose-escalation patients, hepatocellular carcinoma was present in about 19, melanoma in approximately 15, renal cell carcinoma in 9 and head and neck cancer in 9. Intravenous ivuxolimab was administered to patients every 2 weeks at six dose levels: 0.01, 0.1, 0.3, 1.5, 3 and 10 mg/kg. The dose-escalation cohort was roughly 83% male with a mean age of 60 years, ranging from roughly 20 to 85. The study at large found these results: The antigen specificity of the clonally expanded peripheral T cells was not determined. Clonal expansion of both CD4+ and CD8+ blood T cells was observed from baseline to week 6 at doses 0.1 to 3.0 mg/kg. On average, CD8+ T cells showed more expanded clones than CD4+ T cells after ivuxolimab. Low levels of normalized T-cell clonal expansion were also seen in some patients who did not respond. In the 0.1-3.0 mg/kg groups, partial responders were among the patients with the lowest normalized peripheral clonal expansion, particularly in CD8+ T cells.

Genomic DNA was extracted from sorted cells for sequencing of the TCRbeta CDR3 region. TCRbeta CDR3 regions were sequenced using the immunoSEQ Assay. What TCRdb holds here is the immuneACCESS table cut down to in-frame rearrangements. Part of the clones is not present; checked against another copy, under half of the missing clones reflect an unresolved V gene, and the others are unexplained. The table for this sample lists roughly 58,000 clones; roughly nine tenths of them were counted only once. The top ten constitute 0.76% of the sample. Patients with autoimmune disease history or receiving systemic immunosuppression were excluded from the trial. Peripheral blood for TCR sequencing was drawn from every dose cohort at baseline, at cycle 4 day 1 and at cycle 7 day 1. Samples came from an open-label, multicenter, first-in-human phase I dose-escalation trial of ivuxolimab. Adults with locally advanced or metastatic head and neck squamous cell, hepatocellular, melanoma or renal cell carcinoma were enrolled in the trial. CD4+ and CD8+ T cells were sorted separately from peripheral blood before TCR sequencing.

This receptor chain uses TRBV29-1 and TRBJ2-2, and TRBD2 matches 9 of the central bases. The clonotype comes from an adult with an advanced solid tumor such as melanoma, head and neck, liver or kidney cancer. The sequencing used CD4+ or CD8+ T cells sorted from blood, collected in a trial of the OX40 agonist ivuxolimab. The DNA sequence follows: TGCAGCGTTCTAGCGGGAACCGTCTCCGGGGAGCTGTTTTTT. Protein translation: CSVLAGTVSGELFF.